This TCR beta chain came from a study of T cells in Graves' hyperthyroidism and ophthalmopathy. On this clonotype: Antigen: not known.

Notes on the study in general: Using 13 V-J features, a model discriminated ophthalmopathy from stable hyperthyroidism. Among thyroid clonotypes expanded above 0.001, most also appeared in blood.

CDR3 length: 15 amino acids. J lost 4 bases, V lost 6 bases, and 11 bases had no gene match. Germline CDR1 reads LNHDA; CDR2 reads SQIVND (reference sequence). Amplification yielded TCR beta CDR3 regions, with RNA transcripts as the source. The HTBI set primed first-round TCR CDR3 RT-PCR. Each CDR3 protein is one row after TCRdb ran MiXCR on the multiplex PCR reads. The table has about 560,000 distinct CDR3 sequences, around 15% seen once. The source is a woman between 40 and 50 years old with Graves' hyperthyroidism. Sequenced: blood. The chain carries TRBV19 and TRBJ2-7; TRBD2 agrees at 8 bases. CDR3 bases: TGTGCCAGTAGCAGGGAGTCTAGCGGGTCTTACGAGCAGTACTTC. It yields the protein CASSRESSGSYEQYF.